This T cell receptor (beta chain) was profiled in a study of T-cell reconstitution after alpha-beta-depleted transplantation in children. Unique molecular identifiers tagged the TCRbeta library. TCRdb ran MiXCR on the PCR reads and lists one entry per CDR3 protein. The sample consists of 600,000 to 700,000 distinct CDR3 sequences, 15% to 20% of them appearing once. This clonotype was counted ten times or more. This clonotype originated in a human donor who donated a stem cell graft to a child with acute myeloid leukemia. The sequencing used PBMCs from the stem cell graft donor, collected from the stem cell graft.

For the CDR3, the DNA is TGCGCCAGCAGCCAAGATCTGGCAGGAGCTAACTATGGCTACACCTTC. Translated, it gives CASSQDLAGANYGYTF. The rearrangement joins TRBV4-3 to TRBJ1-2; D gene unclear. Germline assignment: CDR1 LGHNA and CDR2 YSLEER. V was shortened by 0 bases and J by 0 bases, with 11 bases between the two germline ends. The CDR3 runs to 16 residues.